This T cell receptor beta chain was sequenced during a study of T-cell memory formation after mild COVID-19. Study-wide background: TCR clusters were mostly donor specific. Findings of the study overall: Pre-infection memory harbored some responding clones, suggesting cross-reactive memory joined.

TCRdb analysed the 5' RACE reads with MiXCR anew, one entry per CDR3 protein. The data hold 120,000 or so distinct CDR3 sequences, with approximately 15% observed a single time. As to this clonotype: Antigen: not known.

This CDR3 region has 14 residues. In germline, CDR1 is MNHEY, CDR2 SVGAGI. V shed 5 bases, J shed 6 bases, and the junction held 6 bases outside the gene matches. Sequencing was carried out using PBMCs or a T cell subset sorted from them (not recorded which). The sequence derives from an adult woman who had mild COVID-19 (a few samples of this study predate the infection). Cell type and time point are not known. The rearrangement joins TRBV6-5 to TRBJ2-3, with 9 bases lining up with TRBD1. The CDR3 protein is CASSQDRGGDTQYF. Here the CDR3 DNA reads TGTGCCAGCAGTCAAGACAGGGGGGGGGATACGCAGTATTTT.